The source of this T cell receptor beta chain is a study of cytomegalovirus exposure and HLA in healthy donors. This clone was detected only once. Its antigen remains unidentified. V lost 4 bases and J lost 4, with 16 bases in between. CDR1 LGHNA and CDR2 YSLEER come from the germline V gene. The CDR3 length is 16 residues. General observations from the study: As a later analysis revealed, most CMV-associated TCR beta chains appeared HLA-restricted.

The PCR ran on 60 Vbeta and 13 Jbeta primers. In the study's own analysis: Unique TCR beta chains numbered about 80 million in a later analysis, with approximately 10 million shared. Profiled with immunoSEQ multiplex PCR; TCRdb holds only in-frame clones, not every one. That table gives V, J and clone size, and the DNA gave D and trimming. Of roughly 190,000 clones in the sample, about four fifths were seen once. This TCR was sampled from a woman aged 40 to 50 in good health and CMV-seronegative. The V gene is TRBV4-3, the J gene TRBJ2-2; D may be TRBD2 (6 bases). Sequencing was done on a sample of PBMCs. CDR3: CASSLPQGGSTGELFF. The CDR3 DNA is TGCGCCAGCAGCCTCCCCCAGGGAGGAAGCACCGGGGAGCTGTTTTTT.